The 26 T cell receptor beta chains reported below all come from one sample, sequenced in a study of neurological immune-mediated disorders (dated by TCRdb to about 2019). The library came from 5' RACE. Instrument used: Illumina HiSeq 2500. The raw public data were reprocessed by TCRdb itself: fastp quality trimming at Q25, MiXCR clonotype calling, in-frame beta chains only. A single entry per CDR3 protein holds the most common genes and DNA from its merged rows. Within this sample are around 80,000 distinct CDR3 sequences, with around a tenth of them counted one time only. The top ten clones comprise 1.8% of the sample. The specimen was PBMCs. The receptors here all came from a man in his forties in good health.

This chain joins TRBV5-1 and TRBJ2-1, with 8 positions matching TRBD2. V dropped 4 bases and J dropped 4; count of bases not matched to a gene: 10. From germline, CDR1 is SGHRS and CDR2 YFSETQ. This CDR3 has 16 amino acids. The CDR3, as DNA: TGCGCCAGCAGCCAGGGGAGCGGGGGCCCGTACAATGAGCAGTTCTTC. Its translation: CASSQGSGGPYNEQFF.

This clonotype has a count of ten or more. The DNA of the CDR3 is TGCGCCAGCAGCTTCCGGGACTACCATTTAAATACCGGGGAGCTGTTTTTT. It yields the protein CASSFRDYHLNTGELFF. The chain carries TRBV5-1 and TRBJ2-2; 7 bases map to TRBD2. Trimming at V came to 2 bases and at J to 5 bases, leaving 12 bases not matched to a gene. Looked up from germline, CDR1 is SGHRS and CDR2 is YFSETQ. This CDR3 region has 17 residues.

This clonotype was counted many times. J is TRBJ2-1 and V is TRBV10-2, with a tentative D call TRBD1 (5 bases). The CDR3 spans 12 residues. Trimming cost V 8 bases and J 7 bases, with 12 bases left between them. CDR1 is WSHSY, CDR2 SAAADI, per germline. CDR3 DNA sequence: TGCGCCAGCGAAGGGGTTGAGAATGAGCAGTTCTTC. Translation gives CASEGVENEQFF.

Ten or more counts support this clonotype. The genes are TRBV5-1 and TRBJ1-2; 12 nucleotides line up with TRBD1. The junction had 11 bases not matched to a gene; V was cut back by 6 bases and J by 8 bases. There are 15 residues in the CDR3. From germline, CDR1 is SGHRS and CDR2 YFSETQ. As DNA, the CDR3 is TGCGCCAGCAAGCCCGGGACAGGGGGCTGGGCCGGCTACACCTTC. Amino acid sequence: CASKPGTGGWAGYTF.

This clonotype was detected ten times or more. The V and J genes are TRBV29-1 and TRBJ1-6, with D tentatively TRBD1 (5 bases). Germline CDR1 and CDR2: SQVTM and ANQGSEA. The CDR3 runs 16 residues. The V end lost 7 bases, the J end lost 7 bases, and 23 bases lay between the germline ends. In DNA form, the CDR3 reads TGCAGCGCCGCCCCGGGGGTTATCGTTTGGAATTCACCCCTCCACTTT. This gives the protein CSAAPGVIVWNSPLHF.

This clonotype was counted many times. This chain joins TRBV7-9 and TRBJ2-1; 8 bases are a match to TRBD2. Germline values: CDR1 SEHNR, CDR2 FQNEAQ (reference sequence). The CDR3 contains 14 residues. V trimming: 10 bases; J trimming: 5 bases; junction bases outside the gene matches: 10. The chain's CDR3 is CATVKSGGNNEQFF. The CDR3 nucleotides are TGTGCCACCGTCAAATCGGGAGGGAACAATGAGCAGTTCTTC.

This clonotype was seen ten or more times. The chain employs TRBV6-5 and TRBJ2-7, with 13 bases lining up with TRBD2. CDR1 MNHEY and CDR2 SVGAGI come from the germline V gene. V gave up 6 bases and J gave up 5 bases; unmatched junction bases: 10. This CDR3 is built from 16 residues. The CDR3 protein is CASRRTGTSGTDEQYF. CDR3 nucleotide sequence: TGTGCCAGCAGGCGGACCGGGACTAGCGGGACCGACGAGCAGTACTTC.

This clonotype is a singleton in its sample. This may arise from a read error, as a much more abundant clone is one base away. This chain joins TRBV29-1 and TRBJ2-5; D unresolved. Trimming took off 6 bases at V and 5 bases at J, with 13 bases between the two ends. The germline V gene has CDR1 SQVTM and CDR2 ANQGSEA. The CDR3 is 12 amino acids. Here the CDR3 DNA reads TGCAGCGTCAGACTGGCGAAGGAGACCCAGTACTTC. It yields the protein CSVRLAKETQYF.

Many counts were recorded for this clonotype. This rearrangement joins TRBV6-5 to TRBJ2-1; 9 nucleotides line up with TRBD2. V lost 6 bases, J lost 8 bases, and 11 bases stayed unmatched. The CDR3 runs to 15 residues. Germline-derived CDR1 and CDR2 are MNHEY and SVGAGI. The DNA for the CDR3 is TGTGCCAGCAGGAATAGCGGGGGCGCCGTCGATGAGCAGTTCTTC. Its protein is CASRNSGGAVDEQFF.

J is TRBJ2-1 and V is TRBV6-2 or TRBV6-3; 8 bases match TRBD1. The junction had 6 bases not matched to a gene; V was cut back by 0 bases and J by 5 bases. The germline V gene encodes CDR1 MNHEY and CDR2 SVGEGT. This CDR3 comprises 16 residues. This CDR3 reads CASSYSRGRIDNEQFF. DNA of the CDR3: TGTGCCAGCAGTTACTCCAGGGGGCGAATCGACAATGAGCAGTTCTTC.

V gene TRBV9 combines with J gene TRBJ2-5; possible D gene TRBD2, 5 bases. V was clipped by 1 base and J by 4 bases, with 8 bases between them. Germline CDR1 and CDR2: SGDLS and YYNGEE. The CDR3 is 13 residues long. The CDR3 DNA sequence: TGTGCCAGCAGCGTAACGAGCGGAGAGACCCAGTACTTC. Protein product: CASSVTSGETQYF.

This clonotype was picked up many times. DNA of the CDR3: TGTGCCAGCAGCGTCATTACTAGTAGCACAGATACGCAGTATTTT. Translating it yields CASSVITSSTDTQYF. The V and J genes are TRBV9 and TRBJ2-3; D might be TRBD2 (5 bases). Per the germline V gene, CDR1 is SGDLS and CDR2 is YYNGEE. Trimming left V 2 bases short and J 0 bases short, with 10 bases between. CDR3 size: 15 residues.

This clonotype was recorded at least ten times. The V and J genes are TRBV12-3 or TRBV12-4 and TRBJ1-3; the D gene is possibly TRBD1 (5 bases). V dropped 5 bases and J dropped 6 bases, with 8 bases sitting between them. The CDR3 is 12 residues long. CDR3 sequence reads: CASSLGENTIYF. Here the CDR3 DNA reads TGTGCCAGCAGTCTGGGGGAAAACACCATATATTTT.

This clonotype showed up many times. This sequence joins TRBV7-3 and TRBJ2-1, with 9 bases fitting TRBD2. Germline CDR1 and CDR2: SGHTA and FQGTGA. V shed 5 bases and J 10 bases; nucleotides not matched to a gene: 12. The CDR3 extends over 15 amino acids. The CDR3 coding sequence is TGTGCCAGCAGCACTCTTAGCGGGGGTTTGGGGGAGCAGTTCTTC. Protein sequence: CASSTLSGGLGEQFF.

This clonotype appeared many times. The chain links TRBV9 to TRBJ2-1; D perhaps matches TRBD2 (5 bases). In germline, CDR1 is SGDLS, CDR2 YYNGEE. Trimming pared 3 bases from V and 2 bases from J, leaving 12 bases between. This CDR3 is 15 amino acids long. CDR3 in DNA: TGTGCCAGCAGCGCGAGCGGTGCGCCCTACAATGAGCAGTTCTTC. This translates into CASSASGAPYNEQFF.

This clonotype occurred many times. The rearrangement joins TRBV5-1 to TRBJ2-5; D ambiguous. Germline CDR1 SGHRS, CDR2 YFSETQ. Trimming pared 0 bases from V and 5 bases from J, leaving 11 bases between. The CDR3 consists of 14 residues. CDR3 sequence reads: CASSLETRGETQYF. The CDR3 DNA reads as TGCGCCAGCAGCTTGGAAACTCGTGGGGAGACCCAGTACTTC.

In its sample, this clonotype was seen many times. This rearrangement joins TRBV27 to TRBJ2-2; a weak D match, TRBD1 (5 bases). V was shortened by 8 bases and J by 0 bases, with 10 bases between the two germline ends. Germline-derived CDR1 and CDR2 are MNHEY and SMNVEV (reference sequence). This CDR3 contains 14 residues. The CDR3 here is CASSSGPNTGELFF. CDR3 bases: TGTGCCAGCTCCTCAGGGCCGAACACCGGGGAGCTGTTTTTT.

This clonotype was counted at least ten times. V is TRBV10-1 and J is TRBJ2-7; TRBD2 matches 8 bases. Germline CDR1 and CDR2: WNHNN and SYGVQD (reference sequence). The CDR3 sequence is 14 residues long. V lost 5 bases, J lost 0 bases, and 3 bases stayed unmatched. The CDR3 coding sequence is TGCGCCAGCAGTTTAGCGGGGAGCTCCTACGAGCAGTACTTC. It specifies CASSLAGSSYEQYF.

This clonotype was found many times. The chain links TRBV18 to TRBJ2-5; D call uncertain. CDR3 length: 13 amino acids. Trimming pared 2 bases from V and 3 bases from J, leaving 7 bases between. Germline lookup yields CDR1 KGHSH and CDR2 LQKENI. DNA for the CDR3: TGTGCCAGCTCACCATCGATTGAAGAGACCCAGTACTTC. This codes for CASSPSIEETQYF.

Ten or more counts support this clonotype. This chain links TRBV5-1 with TRBJ2-1; D is undetermined. This CDR3 has 15 amino acids. V was clipped by 2 bases and J by 4 bases, with 13 bases between them. Germline-derived CDR1 and CDR2 are SGHRS and YFSETQ. The CDR3 sequence is CASSLNEGPYNEQFF. The CDR3 nucleotides read TGCGCCAGCAGCTTAAACGAAGGGCCGTACAATGAGCAGTTCTTC.

This clonotype was picked up many times. This chain links TRBV7-8 with TRBJ2-6; no reliable D call. CDR3 length equals 13 residues. Deletions cut 0 bases from V and 4 bases from J, with 1 base between. Germline CDR1 and CDR2: SGHVS and FQNEAQ. For the CDR3, the DNA is TGTGCCAGCAGCTTAGCCGGGGCCAACGTCCTGACTTTC. Translation: CASSLAGANVLTF.

Many counts were recorded for this clonotype. The V call is TRBV2, the J call TRBJ2-3, with D tentatively TRBD2 (5 bases). V was trimmed by 6 bases and J by 6 bases, leaving 16 bases between them. Germline V lookup: CDR1 SNHLY, CDR2 FYNNEI. The CDR3 spans 14 residues. The CDR3, as DNA: TGTGCCAGCAGCGGGCAGCCGGGAAGTGATACGCAGTATTTT. It specifies CASSGQPGSDTQYF.

Comments on this clonotype: This may be a read error, as it is one base from a much larger clone. The V gene is TRBV6-5, the J gene TRBJ2-5; a possible D gene is TRBD2 (5 bases). Germline values: CDR1 MNHEY, CDR2 SVGAGI. V gave up 0 bases and J gave up 3 bases, with 11 bases separating them. The CDR3 runs 15 residues. CDR3 protein: CASSYSLGSEETQYF. CDR3 bases: TGTGCCAGCAGTTACTCTTTGGGGAGCGAAGAGACCCAGTACTTC.

This clonotype was detected many times. This chain joins TRBV4-1 and TRBJ1-5; perhaps TRBD1 as D (5 bases). The CDR3 loop spans 17 amino acids. CDR1 is MGHRA and CDR2 is YSYEKL in the germline V gene. The V end was cut by 4 bases, the J end by 2 bases, with 18 bases between. The CDR3 coding sequence is TGCGCCAGCAGCCGAAGAAATCGCGGGGGTGGCAATCAGCCCCAGCATTTT. This encodes CASSRRNRGGGNQPQHF.

Ten or more counts support this clonotype. The chain links TRBV9 to TRBJ1-2, with D hard to call. Trimming shortened V by 0 bases and J by 2 bases, and 5 bases separated the two germline ends. Germline V gives CDR1 SGDLS, CDR2 YYNGEE. The CDR3 is made up of 13 amino acids. CDR3 sequence reads: CASSVGGNYGYTF. DNA of the CDR3: TGTGCCAGCAGCGTAGGGGGAAACTATGGCTACACCTTC. The complete variable domain, with remaining parts taken from reference TRBV9 and TRBJ1-2, reads DSGVTQTPKHLITATGQRVTLRCSPRSGDLSVYWYQQSLDQGLQFLIQYYNGEERAKGNILERFSAQQFPDLHSELNLSSLELGDSALYFCASSVGGNYGYTFGSGTRLTVV.

The V gene is TRBV12-3 or TRBV12-4, the J gene TRBJ2-3; 9 positions match TRBD2. Trimming cost V 6 bases and J 5 bases; bases outside gene matches: 9. The length of the CDR3 is 15 residues. The CDR3 region is CASSSESGRLDTQYF. The CDR3 coding sequence is TGTGCCAGCAGCTCCGAAAGCGGGAGGTTAGATACGCAGTATTTT.